This paragraph reports one TCR beta chain. In germline, CDR1 is WSHSY, CDR2 SAAADI. V was trimmed by 3 bases and J by 5 bases, leaving 13 bases between them. The length of the CDR3 is 14 residues. The entry originates in a study of blood T cell repertoires in COVID-19. The overall study: Spain, Italy and the United States supplied samples that represented acute and convalescent COVID-19.

The repertoire was sequenced with immunoSEQ multiplex PCR; TCRdb's copy has only in-frame clones and lacks some. The sample yields 250,000 to 300,000 clones, roughly nine tenths seen once. In Seattle, patients joined the study during active infection and were tracked longitudinally. The sequenced sample was peripheral blood. The chain joins TRBV10-2 to TRBJ1-1, with D tentatively TRBD1 (6 bases). The clonotype was recovered from a woman in her 30s with COVID-19, enrolled during active disease. CDR3 nucleotides: TGCGCCAGCAGTGATCAGGGGATGGTAACTGAAGCTTTCTTT. It codes for CASSDQGMVTEAFF.